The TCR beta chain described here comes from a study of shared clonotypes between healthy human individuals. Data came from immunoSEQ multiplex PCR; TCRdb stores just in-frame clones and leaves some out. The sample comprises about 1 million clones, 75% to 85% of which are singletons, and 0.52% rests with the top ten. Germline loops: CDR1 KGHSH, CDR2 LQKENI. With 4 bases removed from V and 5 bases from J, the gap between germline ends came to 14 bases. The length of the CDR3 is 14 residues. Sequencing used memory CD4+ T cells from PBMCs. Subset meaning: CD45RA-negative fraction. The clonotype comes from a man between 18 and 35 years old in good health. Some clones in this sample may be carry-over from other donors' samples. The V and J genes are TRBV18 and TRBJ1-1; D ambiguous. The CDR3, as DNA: TGTGCCAGCTCACGGCTACTAGACGAGACTGAAGCTTTCTTT. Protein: CASSRLLDETEAFF.